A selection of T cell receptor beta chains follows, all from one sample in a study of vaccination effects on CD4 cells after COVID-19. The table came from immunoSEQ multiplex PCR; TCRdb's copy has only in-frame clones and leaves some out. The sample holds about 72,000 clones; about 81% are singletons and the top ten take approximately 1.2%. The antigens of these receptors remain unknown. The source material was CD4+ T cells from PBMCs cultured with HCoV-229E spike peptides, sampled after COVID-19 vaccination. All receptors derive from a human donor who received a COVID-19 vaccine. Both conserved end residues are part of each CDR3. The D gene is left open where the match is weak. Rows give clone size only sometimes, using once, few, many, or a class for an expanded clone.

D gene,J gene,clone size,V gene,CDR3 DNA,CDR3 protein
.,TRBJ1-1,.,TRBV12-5,TGTGCTAGTGGCCCCGGGTCGTCTGAAGCTTTCTTT,CASGPGSSEAFF
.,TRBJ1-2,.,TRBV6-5,TGTGCCAGCAGTTACGGTCAGGCTGATTTTAACTATGGCTACACCTTC,CASSYGQADFNYGYTF
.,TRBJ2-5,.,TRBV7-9,TGTGCCAGCAGGGTCCTCCAAGAGACCCAGTACTTC,CASRVLQETQYF
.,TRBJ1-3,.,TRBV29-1,TGCAGCGTTGAAACCAGGTCTGGAAACACCATATATTTT,CSVETRSGNTIYF
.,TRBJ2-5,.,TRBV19,TGTGCCAGTAGGGGCGAGTTATGGGAAGAGACCCAGTACTTC,CASRGELWEETQYF
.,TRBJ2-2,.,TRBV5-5,TGTGCCAGCAGCTCAACAACCGCGAACACCGGGGAGCTGTTTTTT,CASSSTTANTGELFF
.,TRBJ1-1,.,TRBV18,TGTGCCAGCTCACCTCAGGAAAACCGGAACACTGAAGCTTTCTTT,CASSPQENRNTEAFF
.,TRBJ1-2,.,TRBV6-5,TGTGCCAGCAGTTACTCGTGGTCCATCAGGGGTGATGGCTACACCTTC,CASSYSWSIRGDGYTF
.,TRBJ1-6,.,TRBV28,TGTGCCAGCAGTTTGCGTTCACCCCTCCACTTT,CASSLRSPLHF
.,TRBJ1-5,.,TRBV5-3,TGTGCCAGAAGCTCCATAGACAGAGCCTTAGAGCCCCAGCATTTT,CARSSIDRALEPQHF
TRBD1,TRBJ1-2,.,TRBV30,TGTGCCTGGAGTGTAAACAGGGGACTGTATGGCTACACCTTC,CAWSVNRGLYGYTF
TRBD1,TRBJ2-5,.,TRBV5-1,TGCGCCAGCAGTCTAACAGGGGTAGAGACCCAGTACTTC,CASSLTGVETQYF
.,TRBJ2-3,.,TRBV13,TGTGCCAGCAGCTTAGCGGGTAGCGTTGGCACAGATACGCAGTATTTT,CASSLAGSVGTDTQYF
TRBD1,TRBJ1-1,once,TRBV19,TGTGCCAGTAGTAAGGGGACAGGGGGCCGAAGTACTGAAGCTTTCTTT,CASSKGTGGRSTEAFF
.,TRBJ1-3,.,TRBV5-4,TGTGCCAGCAGTTTTGACATGTCTGGAAACACCATATATTTT,CASSFDMSGNTIYF
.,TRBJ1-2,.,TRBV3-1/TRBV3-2,TGTGCCAGCAGCCGGACCGACTATGGCTACACCTTC,CASSRTDYGYTF
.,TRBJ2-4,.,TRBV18,TGTGCCAGCTCACCGATGAGCGCGGGAAACATTCAGTACTTC,CASSPMSAGNIQYF
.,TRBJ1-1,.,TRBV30,TGTGCCTGGAAGGGACCTTTGAACACTGAAGCTTTCTTT,CAWKGPLNTEAFF
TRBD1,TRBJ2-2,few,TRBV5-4,TGTGCCAGCAGCATTACAGGGGGCGGCAGCACCGGGGAGCTGTTTTTT,CASSITGGGSTGELFF
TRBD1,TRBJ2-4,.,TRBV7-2,TGTGCCAGCAGCGCAGGCGACAGGGGGGGAAAAAACATTCAGTACTTC,CASSAGDRGGKNIQYF
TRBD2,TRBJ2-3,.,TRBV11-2,TGTGCCAGCAGCTTCGGACTAGCGGATACGCAGTATTTT,CASSFGLADTQYF
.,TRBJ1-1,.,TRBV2,TGTGCCAGCACCCAGTGGGCCGAAGCTTTCTTT,CASTQWAEAFF
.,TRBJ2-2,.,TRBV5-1,TGCGCCAGCAGCTCACTCCCTAGTGGCGGGGAGCTGTTTTTT,CASSSLPSGGELFF
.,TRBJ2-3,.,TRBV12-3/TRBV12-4,TGTGCCAGCAGAAAAGAGGGGGGCCCTACGCAGTATTTT,CASRKEGGPTQYF
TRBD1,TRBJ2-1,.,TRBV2,TGTGCCATCTCCATGGACAGGGCCATCAATGAGCAGTTCTTC,CAISMDRAINEQFF
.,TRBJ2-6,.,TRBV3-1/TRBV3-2,TGTGCCAGCAGCCAGCGGGTGAGTGGGGCCAACGTCCTGACTTTC,CASSQRVSGANVLTF
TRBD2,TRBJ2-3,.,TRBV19,TGTGCCAGTAGGCGGTCAAGCGGGGTCACAGATACGCAGTATTTT,CASRRSSGVTDTQYF
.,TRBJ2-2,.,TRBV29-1,TGCAGCGTTGGGGGGGCCCAGGACACCGGGGAGCTGTTTTTT,CSVGGAQDTGELFF
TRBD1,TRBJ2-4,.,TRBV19,TGTGCCAGTAACTCAGGGGGCGCCAAAAACATTCAGTACTTC,CASNSGGAKNIQYF
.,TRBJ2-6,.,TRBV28,TGTGCCAGCAGTTTCATGGCAGCCACCAGCTCTGGGGCCAACGTCCTGACTTTC,CASSFMAATSSGANVLTF
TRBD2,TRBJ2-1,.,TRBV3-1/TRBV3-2,TGTGCCAGCAGCCTCCAAGCGGGGGGGCCCGATGAGCAGTTCTTC,CASSLQAGGPDEQFF
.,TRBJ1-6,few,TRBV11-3,TGTGCCAGCAGCCTACGATTAAATTCACCCCTCCACTTT,CASSLRLNSPLHF
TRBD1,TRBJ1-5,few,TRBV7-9,TGTGCCAGCAGCCCTTCCCCGCAGGGGGCCCAGCATTTT,CASSPSPQGAQHF
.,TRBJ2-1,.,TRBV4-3,TGCGCCAGCAGCCCCGGCCCCAGCTCCTACAATGAGCAGTTCTTC,CASSPGPSSYNEQFF
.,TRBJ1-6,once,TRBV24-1,TGTGCCACCAGTGAGAGCTCCTATAATTCACCCCTCCACTTT,CATSESSYNSPLHF
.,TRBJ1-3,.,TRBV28,TGTGCCAGCAGTTCTTACAGGGACTCTGGAAACACCATATATTTT,CASSSYRDSGNTIYF
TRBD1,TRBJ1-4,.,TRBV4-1,TGCGCCAGCAGCCAAGCCTACTACAGGGGACAGGGTGAAAAACTGTTTTTT,CASSQAYYRGQGEKLFF
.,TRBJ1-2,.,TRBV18,TGTGCCAGCTCACTTCCCCCGGGACCCTCCTATGGCTACACCTTC,CASSLPPGPSYGYTF
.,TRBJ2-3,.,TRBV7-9,TGTGCCAGCAGCTTACAGGTTTACACAGATACGCAGTATTTT,CASSLQVYTDTQYF
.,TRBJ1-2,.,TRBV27,TGTGCCAGCAGAAGGGTGGCGGGGAACTATGGCTACACCTTC,CASRRVAGNYGYTF
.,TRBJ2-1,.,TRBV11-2,TGTGCCAGCAGCGAGTACAATGAGCAGTTCTTC,CASSEYNEQFF
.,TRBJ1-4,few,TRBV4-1,TGCGCCAGCAGCCGCCCGGGACCGATGAATGAAAAACTGTTTTTT,CASSRPGPMNEKLFF
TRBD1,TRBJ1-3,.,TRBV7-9,TGTGCCAGCAGCCGGAGACAGGGACTAAACTCAGGAAACACCATATATTTT,CASSRRQGLNSGNTIYF
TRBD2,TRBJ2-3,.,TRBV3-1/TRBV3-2,TGTGCCAGCAGCCAAGATATTGGACTAGTGGGCACAGATACGCAGTATTTT,CASSQDIGLVGTDTQYF
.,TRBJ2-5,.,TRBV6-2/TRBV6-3,TGTGCCAGCAGTTACATAGAGACCCAGTACTTC,CASSYIETQYF
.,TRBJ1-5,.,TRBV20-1,TGCAGTGCTAGTGAGGGGTTCAATCAGCCCCAGCATTTT,CSASEGFNQPQHF
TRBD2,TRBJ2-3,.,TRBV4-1,TGCGCCAGCAGCCCCTGGACTAGCGGGGGGCCAGATACGCAGTATTTT,CASSPWTSGGPDTQYF
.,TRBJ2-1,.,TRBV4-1,TGCGCCAGCAGCCAAGGGATGATTAGGAACAATGAGCAGTTCTTC,CASSQGMIRNNEQFF
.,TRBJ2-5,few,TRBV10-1,TGCGCCAGCAGTGAGTCAAACAGTCAAGAGACCCAGTACTTC,CASSESNSQETQYF
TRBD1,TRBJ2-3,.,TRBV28,TGTGCCAGCAGCCACGACAGGGTCCTTGCGCAGTATTTT,CASSHDRVLAQYF
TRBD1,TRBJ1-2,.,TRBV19,TGTGCCAGTAGTTGGACAGGGACGAACTATGGCTACACCTTC,CASSWTGTNYGYTF
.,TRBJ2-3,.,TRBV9,TGTGCCAGCAGCGTTAGGTCAGACCCGCGCACAGATACGCAGTATTTT,CASSVRSDPRTDTQYF
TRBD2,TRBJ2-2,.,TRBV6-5,TGTGCCAGCGCCCCGGGACTAGCGGTCGGGGAGCTGTTTTTT,CASAPGLAVGELFF
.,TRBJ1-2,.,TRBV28,TGTGCCAGCGGGCAGTATGGCTACACCTTC,CASGQYGYTF
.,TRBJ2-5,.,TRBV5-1,TGCGCCAGCAGCTATAATAGCGGCCAAGAGACCCAGTACTTC,CASSYNSGQETQYF
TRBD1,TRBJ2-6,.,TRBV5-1,TGCGCCAGCAGGGAGAGACAGGGGTCTGGGGCCAACGTCCTGACTTTC,CASRERQGSGANVLTF
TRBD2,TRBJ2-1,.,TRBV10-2,TGCGCCAGTCCGTACCCCGAAATGGGGGGACTAGTTTACAATGAGCAGTTCTTC,CASPYPEMGGLVYNEQFF
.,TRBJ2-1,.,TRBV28,TGTGCCAGCACCGCCAACTACAATGAGCAGTTCTTC,CASTANYNEQFF
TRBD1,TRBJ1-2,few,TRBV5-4,TGTGCCAGCAGCAAGGACAGGGAGAGCTATGGCTACACCTTC,CASSKDRESYGYTF
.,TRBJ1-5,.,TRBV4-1,TGCGCCAGCAGCCAAGATGAGGCAGGAGGTCAGCCCCAGCATTTT,CASSQDEAGGQPQHF